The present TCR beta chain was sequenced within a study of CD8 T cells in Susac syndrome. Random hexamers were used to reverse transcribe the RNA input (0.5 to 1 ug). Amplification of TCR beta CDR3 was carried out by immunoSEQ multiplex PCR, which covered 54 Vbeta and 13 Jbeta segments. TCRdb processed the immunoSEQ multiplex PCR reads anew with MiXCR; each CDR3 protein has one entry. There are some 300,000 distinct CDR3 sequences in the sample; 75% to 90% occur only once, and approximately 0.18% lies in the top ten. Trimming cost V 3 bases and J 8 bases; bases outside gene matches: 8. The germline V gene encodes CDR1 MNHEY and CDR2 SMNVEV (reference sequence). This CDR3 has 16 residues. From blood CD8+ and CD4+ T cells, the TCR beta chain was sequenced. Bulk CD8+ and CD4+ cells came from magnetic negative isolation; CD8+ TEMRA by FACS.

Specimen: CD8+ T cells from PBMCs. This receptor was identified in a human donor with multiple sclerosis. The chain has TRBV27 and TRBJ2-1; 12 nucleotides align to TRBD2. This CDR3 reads CASSFLAGGPNHEQFF. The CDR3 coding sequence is TGTGCCAGCAGTTTCCTAGCGGGAGGGCCGAACCATGAGCAGTTCTTC.